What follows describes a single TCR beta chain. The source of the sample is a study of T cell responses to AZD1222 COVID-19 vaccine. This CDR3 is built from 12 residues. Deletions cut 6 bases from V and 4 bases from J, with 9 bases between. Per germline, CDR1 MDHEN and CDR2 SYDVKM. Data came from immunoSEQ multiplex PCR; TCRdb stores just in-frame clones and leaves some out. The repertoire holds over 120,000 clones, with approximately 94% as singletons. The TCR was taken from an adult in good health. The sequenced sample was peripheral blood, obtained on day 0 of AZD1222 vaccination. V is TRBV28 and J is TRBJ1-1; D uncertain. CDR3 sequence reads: CASRLRGTEAFF. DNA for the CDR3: TGTGCCAGCAGATTGAGAGGCACTGAAGCTTTCTTT.